The rows below give T cell receptor beta chains drawn from one sample of a study of Ad26.COV2.S vaccination and SARS-CoV-2 variants. Assay: immunoSEQ multiplex PCR; the TCRdb copy retains only in-frame clones and omits some. The sample contains approximately 300,000 clones, 86% of which appear only once. Source: peripheral blood, taken in a trial of Ad26.COV2.S vaccine versus placebo. These receptors all come from a person between 18 and 65 years old who received the Ad26.COV2.S COVID-19 vaccine or a placebo. Each CDR3 is given with its conserved first and last residue. A D gene is named only where the DNA matches it firmly. For some rows the clone size is stated as once, few or many, or as a class when expanded; others skip it.

v_gene	d_gene	abundance	j_gene	CDR3nt	CDR3aa
TRBV2	NA	NA	TRBJ1-6	TGTGCCAGCTTTGCGACAGAATCCTATAATTCACCCCTCCACTTT	CASFATESYNSPLHF
TRBV30	TRBD1	NA	TRBJ1-2	TGTGCCTGGAGTGCTGACAGGGGTGTGGGTGGCTACACCTTC	CAWSADRGVGGYTF
TRBV6-5	NA	NA	TRBJ1-6	TGTGCCAGCAGACCTGGACGGAATAATTCACCCCTCCACTTT	CASRPGRNNSPLHF
TRBV6-5	TRBD1	NA	TRBJ1-6	TGTGCCAGCGGGGGACAGGGGTTGAATTCACCCCTCCACTTT	CASGGQGLNSPLHF
TRBV7-8	NA	NA	TRBJ2-2	TGTGCCAGCACCATCAGAGGGGGTAACACCGGGGAGCTGTTTTTT	CASTIRGGNTGELFF
TRBV19	NA	NA	TRBJ1-1	TGTGCCAGTAGTCCCGGGACGTTGAACACTGAAGCTTTCTTT	CASSPGTLNTEAFF
TRBV5-1	NA	few	TRBJ1-2	TGCGCCAGCAGCTTGGACGCGACCGGTCTTTATGGCTACACCTTC	CASSLDATGLYGYTF
TRBV3-1/TRBV3-2	TRBD2	NA	TRBJ2-2	TGTGCCAGCAGCCAAGCCCGGGGGGCGAACACCGGGGAGCTGTTTTTT	CASSQARGANTGELFF
TRBV19	NA	NA	TRBJ1-5	TGTGCCAGTAGATGGGGGCCGATCAATCAGCCCCAGCATTTT	CASRWGPINQPQHF
TRBV28	NA	NA	TRBJ1-6	TGTGCCAGCAGTCCCCAGGGGCAGGGTAATTCACCCCTCCACTTT	CASSPQGQGNSPLHF
TRBV7-9	TRBD1	NA	TRBJ1-2	TGTGCCAGCAGCTCCGGGACAGCCTTTGGCTACACCTTC	CASSSGTAFGYTF
TRBV6-5	TRBD1	once	TRBJ2-2	TGTGCCAGCAGTTACTCGGCAGGGGGCAACACCGGGGAGCTGTTTTTT	CASSYSAGGNTGELFF
TRBV6-5	NA	once	TRBJ1-2	TGTGCCAGCAGCTCAAAAGGTGGCTACACCTTC	CASSSKGGYTF
TRBV24-1	NA	NA	TRBJ1-5	TGTGCCACCAGTGTCCCCGACAATCGGAATCAGCCCCAGCATTTT	CATSVPDNRNQPQHF
TRBV7-9	NA	NA	TRBJ2-7	TGTGCCAGCAGCTTAGTACCTGGGGAGCCCTACGAGCAGTACTTC	CASSLVPGEPYEQYF
TRBV10-3	NA	NA	TRBJ2-1	TGTGCCATCAGTGCCAGTGGGGGGGCGGGTTACAATGAGCAGTTCTTC	CAISASGGAGYNEQFF
TRBV5-5	NA	NA	TRBJ1-3	TGTGCCAGCAGCGCCGGATCCGGAAACACCATATATTTT	CASSAGSGNTIYF
TRBV6-5	TRBD1	once	TRBJ1-1	TGTGCCAGCACTGGACAGGGGAAGAACACTGAAGCTTTCTTT	CASTGQGKNTEAFF
TRBV6-2/TRBV6-3	NA	NA	TRBJ1-3	TGTGCCAGCAGTTACTCCGACCCCGGAAGGCCTGGAAACACCATATATTTT	CASSYSDPGRPGNTIYF
TRBV6-2/TRBV6-3	TRBD1	NA	TRBJ2-1	TGTGCCAGCAGTGGACAGGGTGGTTACAATGAGCAGTTCTTC	CASSGQGGYNEQFF
TRBV7-8	NA	NA	TRBJ2-7	TGTGCCAGCAGCTTATGGGGATACGAGCAGTACTTC	CASSLWGYEQYF
TRBV6-5	NA	NA	TRBJ1-1	TGTGCCAGCAGTCCCAGGGTTGGGGACACTGAAGCTTTCTTT	CASSPRVGDTEAFF
TRBV2	NA	NA	TRBJ2-7	TGTGCCAGCAGCCCTCCCCTGACAAATGAATCATTC	CASSPPLTNESF
TRBV2	TRBD1	NA	TRBJ1-2	TGTGCCAGCAGTGAACAGGGGGCAAACTATGGCTACACCTTC	CASSEQGANYGYTF
TRBV7-9	TRBD1	once	TRBJ1-3	TGTGCCAGCACCCTGACAGGGGGCGAGGGTTTTATCCGAAACACCATATATTTT	CASTLTGGEGFIRNTIYF
TRBV5-1	NA	NA	TRBJ2-3	TGCGCCAGCAACGTGGGAGGCCTCCGGGGAGATACGCAGTATTTT	CASNVGGLRGDTQYF
TRBV11-2	NA	NA	TRBJ2-3	TGTGCCAGCAGCATCTGGACCCCCCCCGCAGATACGCAGTATTTT	CASSIWTPPADTQYF
TRBV6-5	TRBD1	once	TRBJ1-2	TGTGCCAGCAGTCCATACGGGACAGGGGGTGGCTACACCTTC	CASSPYGTGGGYTF
TRBV7-2	NA	once	TRBJ1-2	TGTGCCAGCAGCTTAGGCTTGACAGCGGAACGCTACACCTTC	CASSLGLTAERYTF
TRBV19	TRBD1	NA	TRBJ2-7	TGTGCCAGTAGTATTCGAGGACAGGGGCCCTACGAGCAGTACTTC	CASSIRGQGPYEQYF
TRBV4-3	TRBD1	NA	TRBJ1-2	TGCGCCAGCAGCCAAGACAGGGGGGTTGGCTACACCTTC	CASSQDRGVGYTF
TRBV5-1	NA	few	TRBJ1-1	TGCGCCAGCAGCTTGGATTTCACAGCCACTGAAGCTTTCTTT	CASSLDFTATEAFF
TRBV5-6	TRBD1	once	TRBJ1-2	TGTGCCAGCAGCTTGGATACCGGGACAGGCTATGGCTACACCTTC	CASSLDTGTGYGYTF
TRBV4-2	NA	NA	TRBJ2-7	TGTGCCAGCAGCCAAGAGCTTCCGGCCTACGAGCAGTACTTC	CASSQELPAYEQYF
TRBV7-2	NA	NA	TRBJ2-5	TGTGCCAGCAGCCCCCTAGAGATCCCAAAAGAGACCCAGTACTTC	CASSPLEIPKETQYF
TRBV2	NA	medium-sized	TRBJ1-2	TGTGCCAGCAGTGACCCCGCCGGACGGAACTATGGCTACACCTTC	CASSDPAGRNYGYTF
TRBV6-1	NA	once	TRBJ1-5	TGTGCCAGCAGTGAAGCGTTGGGGGCAGGCCAGCCCCAGCATTTT	CASSEALGAGQPQHF
TRBV12-3/TRBV12-4	NA	NA	TRBJ2-3	TGTGCCAGCAGTTTACAGGACACAGATACGCAGTATTTT	CASSLQDTDTQYF
TRBV4-3	NA	few	TRBJ1-2	TGCGCCAGCAGCCAAGATATTGGGATGGACTATGGCTACACCTTC	CASSQDIGMDYGYTF
TRBV10-3	NA	NA	TRBJ2-7	TGTGCCATCAGGGGGTTGCACGAGCAGTACTTC	CAIRGLHEQYF
TRBV9	TRBD2	NA	TRBJ2-5	TGTGCCAGCTCCTATAGCGGGGCTATTAACGGGGAGACCCAGTACTTC	CASSYSGAINGETQYF